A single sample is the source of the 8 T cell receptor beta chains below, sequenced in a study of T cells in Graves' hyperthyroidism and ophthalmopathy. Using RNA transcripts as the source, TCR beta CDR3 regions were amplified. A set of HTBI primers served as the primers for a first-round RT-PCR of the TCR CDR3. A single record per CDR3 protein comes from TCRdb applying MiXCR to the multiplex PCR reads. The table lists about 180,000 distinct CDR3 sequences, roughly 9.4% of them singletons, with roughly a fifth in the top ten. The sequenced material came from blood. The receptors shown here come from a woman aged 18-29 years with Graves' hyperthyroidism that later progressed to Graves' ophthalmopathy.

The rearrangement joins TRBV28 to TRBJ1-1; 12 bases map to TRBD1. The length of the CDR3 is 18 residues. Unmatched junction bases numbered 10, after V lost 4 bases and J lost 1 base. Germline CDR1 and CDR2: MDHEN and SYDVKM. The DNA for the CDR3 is TGTGCCAGCAGTTCCTCATTTTGGGGACAGGGGGCGAACACTGAAGCTTTCTTT. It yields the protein CASSSSFWGQGANTEAFF.

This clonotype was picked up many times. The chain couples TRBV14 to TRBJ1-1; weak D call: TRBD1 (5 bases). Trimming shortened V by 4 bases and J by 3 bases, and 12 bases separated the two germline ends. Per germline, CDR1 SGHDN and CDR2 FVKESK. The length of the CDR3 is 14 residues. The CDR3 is CASSRGGGYTEAFF. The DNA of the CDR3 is TGTGCCAGCAGCCGCGGGGGAGGGTACACTGAAGCTTTCTTT.

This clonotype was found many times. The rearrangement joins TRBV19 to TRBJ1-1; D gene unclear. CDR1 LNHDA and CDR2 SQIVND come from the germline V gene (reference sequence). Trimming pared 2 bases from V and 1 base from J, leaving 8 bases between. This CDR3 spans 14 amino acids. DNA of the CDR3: TGTGCCAGTAGTATAAGGCAGCAGAACACTGAAGCTTTCTTT. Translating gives CASSIRQQNTEAFF.

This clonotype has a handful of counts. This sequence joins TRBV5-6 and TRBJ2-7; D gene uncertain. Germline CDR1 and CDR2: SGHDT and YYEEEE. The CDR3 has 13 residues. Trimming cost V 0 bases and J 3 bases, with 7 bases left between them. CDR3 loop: CASSLAGIYEQYF. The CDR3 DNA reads TGTGCCAGCAGCTTGGCTGGGATCTACGAGCAGTACTTC.

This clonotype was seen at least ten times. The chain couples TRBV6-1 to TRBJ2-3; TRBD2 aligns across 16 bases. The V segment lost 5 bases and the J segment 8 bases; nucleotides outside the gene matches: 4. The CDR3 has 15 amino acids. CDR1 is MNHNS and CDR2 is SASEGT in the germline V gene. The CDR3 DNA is TGTGCCAGCAGTTCCGGGACTAGCGGGAGGGGTACGCAGTATTTT. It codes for CASSSGTSGRGTQYF.

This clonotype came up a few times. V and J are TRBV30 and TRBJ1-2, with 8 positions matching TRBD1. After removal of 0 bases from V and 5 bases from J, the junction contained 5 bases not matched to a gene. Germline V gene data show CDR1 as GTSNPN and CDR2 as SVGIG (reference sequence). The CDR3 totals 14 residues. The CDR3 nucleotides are TGTGCCTGGAGTGTACAGGGGGGGAAGTATGGCTACACCTTC. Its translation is CAWSVQGGKYGYTF. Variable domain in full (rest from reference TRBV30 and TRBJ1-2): SQTIHQWPATLVQPVGSPLSLECTVEGTSNPNLYWYRQAAGRGLQLLFYSVGIGQISSEVPQNLSASRPQDRQFILSSKKLLLSDSGFYLCAWSVQGGKYGYTFGSGTRLTVV.

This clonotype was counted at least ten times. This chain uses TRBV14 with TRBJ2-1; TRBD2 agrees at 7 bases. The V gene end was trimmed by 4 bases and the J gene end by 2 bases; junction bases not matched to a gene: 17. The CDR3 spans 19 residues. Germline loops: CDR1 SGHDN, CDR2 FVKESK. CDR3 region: CASSRGMGLSGIAYNEQFF. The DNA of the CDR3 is TGTGCCAGCAGCCGGGGAATGGGGTTGAGCGGGATCGCCTACAATGAGCAGTTCTTC.

CDR3 protein: CASSIDGRAFGRTGAVNSPLHF. The CDR3 coding sequence is TGTGCCAGTAGTATAGATGGTCGGGCCTTCGGGCGGACAGGAGCCGTTAATTCACCCCTCCACTTT. The chain links TRBV19 to TRBJ1-6; 7 nucleotides agree with TRBD1. Germline V gene lookup returns CDR1 LNHDA and CDR2 SQIVND (reference sequence). The trim removed 0 bases at V and 6 bases at J, leaving 23 bases unmatched. The CDR3 runs to 22 residues. Complete variable domain (other parts from reference TRBV19 and TRBJ1-6): DGGITQSPKYLFRKEGQNVTLSCEQNLNHDAMYWYRQDPGQGLRLIYYSQIVNDFQKGDIAEGYSVSREKKESFPLTVTSAQKNPTAFYLCASSIDGRAFGRTGAVNSPLHFGNGTRLTVT.